This paragraph reports one TCR beta chain. Libraries were prepared by immunoSEQ multiplex PCR; TCRdb keeps only in-frame clonotypes and omits some of them. The table shows approximately 210,000 clones, with 88% occurring only once. The sample belongs to a study of blood T cell repertoires in COVID-19. As for the study in general: PBMCs, B-cell-depleted T cells, or T cells provided the cDNA or gDNA that made up the material.

Enrollees, about 18 to 95 years old, lived in fewer than 25 US areas. Self-reported history from a screening survey and questionnaire set each donor's cohort. The origin of this receptor is a woman aged 45-59 years with acute COVID-19. Sample: PBMCs or T cells enriched from blood (not recorded which).

This chain's CDR3 is CASSYSGSSYNEQFF. CDR3 nucleotides: TGTGCCAGCAGCTATAGCGGCAGCTCCTACAATGAGCAGTTCTTC. The V gene is TRBV7-3, the J gene TRBJ2-1; a possible D gene is TRBD2 (6 bases). The germline V and J ends were trimmed by 4 bases and 0 bases, with 10 bases remaining between them. Germline CDR1 reads SGHTA; CDR2 reads FQGTGA. The CDR3 is made up of 15 amino acids.